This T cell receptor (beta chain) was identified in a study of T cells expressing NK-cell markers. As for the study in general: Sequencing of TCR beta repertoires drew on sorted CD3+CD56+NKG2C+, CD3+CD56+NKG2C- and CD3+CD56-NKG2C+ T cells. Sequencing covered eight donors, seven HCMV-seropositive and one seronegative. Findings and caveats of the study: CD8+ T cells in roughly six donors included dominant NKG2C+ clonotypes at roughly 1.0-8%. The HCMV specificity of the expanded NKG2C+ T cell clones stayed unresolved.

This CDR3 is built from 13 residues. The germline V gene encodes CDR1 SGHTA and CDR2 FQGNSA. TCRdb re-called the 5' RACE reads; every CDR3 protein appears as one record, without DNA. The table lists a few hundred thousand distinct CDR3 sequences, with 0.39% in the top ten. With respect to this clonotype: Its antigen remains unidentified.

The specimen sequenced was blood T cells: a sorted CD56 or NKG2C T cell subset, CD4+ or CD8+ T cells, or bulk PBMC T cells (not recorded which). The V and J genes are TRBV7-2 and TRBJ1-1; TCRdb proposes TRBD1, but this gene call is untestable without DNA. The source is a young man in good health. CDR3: CASSSPVRGEAFF. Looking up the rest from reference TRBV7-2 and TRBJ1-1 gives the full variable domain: GAGVSQSPSNKVTEKGKDVELRCDPISGHTALYWYRQSLGQGLEFLIYFQGNSAPDKSGLPSDRFSAERTGGSVSTLTIQRTQQEDSAVYLCASSSPVRGEAFFGQGTRLTVV.